This T cell receptor beta chain was documented in a study of T-cell reconstitution after alpha-beta-depleted transplantation in children. It was with unique molecular identifiers that the TCRbeta library was prepared. TCRdb re-derived calls from the PCR reads in MiXCR, one entry per CDR3 protein. The table has 300,000 or so distinct CDR3 sequences, around 25% seen once. The CDR3 is 14 residues long. V was cut by 3 bases and J by 3 bases, with 12 bases left in between. Germline V lookup: CDR1 LNHNV, CDR2 YYDKDF (reference sequence). The input for sequencing was PBMCs, mostly from graft donor cells, taken 180 days after TCRalphabeta/CD19-depleted stem cell transplant. The V call is TRBV15, the J call TRBJ2-7; weak D call: TRBD1 (5 bases). This clonotype originated in a male patient under 18 who had a stem cell transplant for acute lymphoblastic leukemia, so the T cells may come from the graft donor. The CDR3 protein is CATSSAGPFYEQYF. The DNA of the CDR3 is TGTGCCACCAGCAGCGCAGGGCCCTTCTACGAGCAGTACTTC.